Listed here are 3 T cell receptor beta chains from one sample, sequenced in a study of T cell repertoires in cytomegalovirus infection. TCRdb re-derived calls from the reads in MiXCR, one entry per CDR3 protein. The sample shows approximately 220,000 distinct CDR3 sequences, around 35% of them seen only once. Antigens of these TCRs are unknown. The sequences come from CD8+ T cells from cultured PBMCs, collected from culture after CMV antigen stimulation. Source of these receptors: a human donor in good health (CMV status not recorded). Some clones in this sample may be carry-over from other donors' samples.

The chain uses TRBV27 and TRBJ2-3, with a weak D call TRBD1 (5 bases). The CDR3 extends over 16 amino acids. CDR1 and CDR2 from the germline V gene are MNHEY and SMNVEV (reference sequence). V lost 8 bases, J lost 0 bases, and 18 bases lay in between. The CDR3 reads CASCLGAGHSTDTQYF. CDR3 DNA: TGTGCCAGCTGTCTTGGCGCAGGGCACAGCACAGATACGCAGTATTTT.

The rearrangement uses TRBV7-6 and TRBJ2-2; D possibly corresponds to TRBD2 (5 bases). The CDR3 loop spans 15 amino acids. V lost 8 bases to trimming and J lost 2 bases, with 15 bases between them. The germline V gene encodes CDR1 SGHVS and CDR2 FNYEAQ. The CDR3 protein is CASGLGRVNTGELFF. CDR3 DNA: TGTGCCAGCGGGCTCGGGCGGGTCAACACCGGGGAGCTGTTTTTT.

This clonotype was counted a few times. This chain joins TRBV27 and TRBJ2-7; D is perhaps TRBD1 (5 bases). Germline values: CDR1 MNHEY, CDR2 SMNVEV (reference sequence). V was shortened by 9 bases and J by 7 bases, with 22 bases between the two germline ends. CDR3 length: 14 amino acids. The CDR3 nucleotides read TGTGCCAGTAGATTTAAGACAGCTTATGAAGAGCAGTACTTC. As protein: CASRFKTAYEEQYF.